This T cell receptor (beta chain) was found in a study of beta chain features in type 1 diabetes. Notes on the study in general: Shortening that was moderate but significant affected the TCRB CDR3s of Type 1 diabetes patients in all four CD4+ subsets. Still unanswered here is whether HLA type influences TCRB rearrangement.

It was one heparinised blood draw, averaging roughly 0.11 L, that each donor gave. The germline CDR1 and CDR2 sequences are SGHRS and YFSETQ. Trimming cost V 2 bases and J 1 base; bases outside gene matches: 8. The CDR3 consists of 16 residues. The sequenced template was cDNA made from the entire isolated RNA. Sequencing was performed with immunoSEQ multiplex PCR; in TCRdb, only in-frame clones are kept and a portion is missing. Of 300,000 or so clones in the sample, roughly an eighth were seen once. Concerning this clone: Its target is not known.

The sample comprised naive CD4+ T cells from blood. The TCR was taken from a man younger than 40 with type 1 diabetes. The V call is TRBV5-1, the J call TRBJ2-5; 7 bases agree with TRBD1. This CDR3 reads CASSFLQGRSQETQYF. The CDR3 nucleotides are TGCGCCAGCAGCTTCTTACAGGGGAGATCCCAAGAGACCCAGTACTTC. The complete variable domain, with remaining parts taken from reference TRBV5-1 and TRBJ2-5, reads KAGVTQTPRYLIKTRGQQVTLSCSPISGHRSVSWYQQTPGQGLQFLFEYFSETQRNKGNFPGRFSGRQFSNSRSEMNVSTLELGDSALYLCASSFLQGRSQETQYFGPGTRLLVL.